A single sample is the source of the 4 T cell receptor beta chains below, sequenced in a study of blood T cell repertoires in COVID-19. Method: immunoSEQ multiplex PCR; TCRdb's copy keeps in-frame clones and lacks some. This sample carries fewer than 300,000 clones, approximately 90% of them seen once, and the ten largest clones take 5.5% to 8%. The sequencing input was peripheral blood. The source of these receptors is a woman aged 45-60 years with COVID-19, enrolled during active disease.

J is TRBJ2-1 and V is TRBV19; 8 positions match TRBD1. The CDR3 contains 15 residues. V trimming: 5 bases; J trimming: 6 bases; junction bases outside the gene matches: 9. Germline assignment: CDR1 LNHDA and CDR2 SQIVND (reference sequence). The CDR3 is CASSRPGQAINEQFF. Here the CDR3 DNA reads TGTGCCAGTAGTCGACCGGGACAGGCAATCAATGAGCAGTTCTTC. The variable domain in full, completed from reference TRBV19 and TRBJ2-1, reads DGGITQSPKYLFRKEGQNVTLSCEQNLNHDAMYWYRQDPGQGLRLIYYSQIVNDFQKGDIAEGYSVSREKKESFPLTVTSAQKNPTAFYLCASSRPGQAINEQFFGPGTRLTVL.

This sequence joins TRBV18 and TRBJ1-1; D might be TRBD1 (5 bases). The CDR3 is 15 residues long. The V end lost 3 bases, the J end lost 8 bases, and 19 bases lay between the germline ends. Germline V CDR1 and CDR2: KGHSH, LQKENI. CDR3 DNA: TGTGCCAGCTCACCCGTCCAAAGCCGCGGGGCGGAAGCTTTCTTT. Translating gives CASSPVQSRGAEAFF.

This clone was observed a few times. CDR3 region: CASSYRGETFF. CDR3 nucleotide sequence: TGTGCCAGCAGCTACAGGGGAGAGACTTTCTTT. V is TRBV11-3 and J is TRBJ1-1; TRBD1 matches at 7 bases. Germline V CDR1 and CDR2: SGHNT, YENEEA. CDR3 length: 11 residues. The J segment lost 12 bases and the V segment lost 4 bases, leaving 5 bases of the junction unmatched. Variable domain in full (rest from reference TRBV11-3 and TRBJ1-1): EAGVVQSPRYKIIEKKQPVAFWCNPISGHNTLYWYLQNLGQGPELLIRYENEEAVDDSQLPKDRFSAERLKGVDSTLKIQPAELGDSAVYLCASSYRGETFFGQGTRLTVV.

CDR3 DNA: TGCGCCAGCAGTTTGAGGGGACAAGAACTGTTCTTC. It translates to CASSLRGQELFF. The V gene is TRBV5-1, the J gene TRBJ2-1, with D perhaps TRBD1 (6 bases). V lost 5 bases, J lost 15 bases, and 18 bases lay in between. Germline V gene data show CDR1 as SGHRS and CDR2 as YFSETQ. CDR3 length: 12 amino acids.